Listed below are T cell receptor beta chains from one sample, sequenced in a study of T cells in Graves' hyperthyroidism and ophthalmopathy. MiXCR, run by TCRdb on the multiplex PCR reads, gives a single entry per CDR3 protein. This sample has fewer than 700,000 distinct CDR3 sequences; around 16% occur once, and the top ten carry approximately 3.8%. The sequencing input was blood. The receptors derive from a woman aged 25 to 39 with Graves' hyperthyroidism. Both conserved end residues are part of each CDR3. A D gene is named only where the DNA matches it firmly. Clone size, where shown, is once, few, many, or a class for clones that have expanded.

size,D,J,V,DNA,CDR3
many,TRBD1,TRBJ2-7,TRBV28,TGTGCCAGCAGTCAGGGACAGGGGAATGAGCAGTACTTC,CASSQGQGNEQYF
few,NA,TRBJ2-1,TRBV18,TGTGCCAGCTCACCAAGCCAGGGTAAATACAATGAGCAGTTCTTC,CASSPSQGKYNEQFF
many,NA,TRBJ2-5,TRBV12-3/TRBV12-4,TGTGCCAGCACCTTAGGAGGGGCCCAGTACTTC,CASTLGGAQYF
many,TRBD1,TRBJ2-1,TRBV15,TGTGCCACCAGCTACCGGACAGGGCTAAATGAGCAGTTCTTC,CATSYRTGLNEQFF
few,TRBD2,TRBJ2-1,TRBV24-1,TGTGCCACCAGTGATCCCACTAGCGGCTACAATGAGCAGTTCTTC,CATSDPTSGYNEQFF
few,NA,TRBJ1-2,TRBV19,TGTGCCAGTACTATGGGCAGCCTTGGCTACACCTTC,CASTMGSLGYTF
many,TRBD1,TRBJ1-1,TRBV11-3,TGTGCCAGCAGCGCTAGGGACAGGGTGAACACTGAAGCTTTCTTT,CASSARDRVNTEAFF
few,TRBD1,TRBJ1-5,TRBV29-1,TGCAGCGTCGGGACAGGGTGGAATCAGCCCCAGCATTTT,CSVGTGWNQPQHF
many,NA,TRBJ1-1,TRBV12-3/TRBV12-4,TGTGCCAGCAGTTTGACAATGAACACTGAAGCTTTCTTT,CASSLTMNTEAFF
NA,NA,TRBJ1-5,TRBV19,TGTGCCAGTAGTAGTAACACTTATGGACTCTATCAACGGGCGTATCAGCCCCAGCATTTT,CASSSNTYGLYQRAYQPQHF
NA,NA,TRBJ1-5,TRBV19,TGTGCCAGTAGTCAATGGACAGGCAATCAGCCCCAGCATTTT,CASSQWTGNQPQHF
many,TRBD2,TRBJ2-1,TRBV20-1,TGCAGTGCTAGAAAACCCTACCTAGCGGCCAATGAGCAGTTCTTC,CSARKPYLAANEQFF
many,NA,TRBJ1-6,TRBV30,TGTGCCTGGAGAGAGGCAGTAGATTCACCCCTCCACTTT,CAWREAVDSPLHF
many,NA,TRBJ2-1,TRBV12-3/TRBV12-4,TGTGCCAGCAGTTTTGAGGTCGGCAGGGCCTACAATGAGCAGTTCTTC,CASSFEVGRAYNEQFF